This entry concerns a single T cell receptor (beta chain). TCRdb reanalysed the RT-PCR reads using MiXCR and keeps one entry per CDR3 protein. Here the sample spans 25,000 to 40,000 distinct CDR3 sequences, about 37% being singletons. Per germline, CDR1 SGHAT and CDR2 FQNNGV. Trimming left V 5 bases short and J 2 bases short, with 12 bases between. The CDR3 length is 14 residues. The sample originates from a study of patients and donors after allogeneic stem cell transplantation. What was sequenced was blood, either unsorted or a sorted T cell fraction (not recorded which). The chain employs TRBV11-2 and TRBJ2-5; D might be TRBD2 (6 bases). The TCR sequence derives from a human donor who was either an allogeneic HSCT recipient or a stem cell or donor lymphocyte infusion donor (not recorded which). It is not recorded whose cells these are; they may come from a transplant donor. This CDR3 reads CASSPWRGQETQYF. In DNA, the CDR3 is TGTGCCAGCAGCCCCTGGAGGGGACAAGAGACCCAGTACTTC.